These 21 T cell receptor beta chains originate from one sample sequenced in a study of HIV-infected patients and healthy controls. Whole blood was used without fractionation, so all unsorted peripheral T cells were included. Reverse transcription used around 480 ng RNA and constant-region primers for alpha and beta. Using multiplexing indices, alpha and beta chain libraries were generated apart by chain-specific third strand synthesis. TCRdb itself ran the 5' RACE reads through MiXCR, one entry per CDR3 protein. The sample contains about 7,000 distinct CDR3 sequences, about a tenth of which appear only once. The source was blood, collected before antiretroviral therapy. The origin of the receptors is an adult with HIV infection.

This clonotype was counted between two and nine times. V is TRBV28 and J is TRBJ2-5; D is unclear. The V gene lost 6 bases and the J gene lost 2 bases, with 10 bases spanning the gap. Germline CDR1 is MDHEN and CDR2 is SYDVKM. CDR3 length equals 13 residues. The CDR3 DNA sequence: TGTGCCAGCAGGTGGCAGATACAAGAGACCCAGTACTTC. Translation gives CASRWQIQETQYF.

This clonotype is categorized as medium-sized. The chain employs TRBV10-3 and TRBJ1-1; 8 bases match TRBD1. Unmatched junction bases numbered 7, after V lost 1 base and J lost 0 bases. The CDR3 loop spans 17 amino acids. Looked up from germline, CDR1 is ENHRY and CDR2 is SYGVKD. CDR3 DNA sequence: TGTGCCATCAGTGAGTTTCCGACAGGGGATGTGAACACTGAAGCTTTCTTT. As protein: CAISEFPTGDVNTEAFF.

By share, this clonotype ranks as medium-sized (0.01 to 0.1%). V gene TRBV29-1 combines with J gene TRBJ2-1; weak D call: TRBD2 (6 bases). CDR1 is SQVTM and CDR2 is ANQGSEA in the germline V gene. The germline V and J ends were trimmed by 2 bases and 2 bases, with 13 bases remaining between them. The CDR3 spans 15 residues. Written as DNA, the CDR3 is TGCAGCGTTGAAATCTGGGACTCCGCCTACAATGAGCAGTTCTTC. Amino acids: CSVEIWDSAYNEQFF.

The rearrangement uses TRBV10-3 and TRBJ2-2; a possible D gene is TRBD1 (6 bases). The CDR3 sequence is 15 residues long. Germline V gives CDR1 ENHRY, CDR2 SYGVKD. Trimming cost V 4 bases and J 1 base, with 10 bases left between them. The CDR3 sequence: CAISVTGLNTGELFF. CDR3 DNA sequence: TGTGCCATCAGTGTGACAGGACTGAACACCGGGGAGCTGTTTTTT.

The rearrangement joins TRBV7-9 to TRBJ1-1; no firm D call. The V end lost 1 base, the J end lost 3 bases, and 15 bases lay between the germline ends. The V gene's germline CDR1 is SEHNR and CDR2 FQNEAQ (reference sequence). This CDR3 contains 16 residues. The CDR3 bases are TGTGCCAGCAGCTTAGAAGTAGGGTTTCAAGACACTGAAGCTTTCTTT. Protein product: CASSLEVGFQDTEAFF.

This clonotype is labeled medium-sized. The CDR3: CASRAGSVGEQYF. CDR3 bases: TGTGCCAGCAGGGCGGGTTCCGTGGGGGAGCAGTACTTC. This chain uses TRBV28 with TRBJ2-7; D is perhaps TRBD2 (5 bases). The V end was cut by 6 bases, the J end by 7 bases, with 16 bases between. This CDR3 region has 13 residues. CDR1 is MDHEN and CDR2 is SYDVKM in the germline V gene.

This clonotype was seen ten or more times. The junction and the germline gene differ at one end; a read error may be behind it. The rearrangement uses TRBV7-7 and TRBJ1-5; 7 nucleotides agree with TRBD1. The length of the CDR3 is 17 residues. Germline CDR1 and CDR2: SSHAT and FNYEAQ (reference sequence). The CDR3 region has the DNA TGTGCTAGCAGCTACCGGCGTGGGACAGCTAGCAATCAGCCCCAGCATTTT. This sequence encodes CASSYRRGTASNQPQHF.

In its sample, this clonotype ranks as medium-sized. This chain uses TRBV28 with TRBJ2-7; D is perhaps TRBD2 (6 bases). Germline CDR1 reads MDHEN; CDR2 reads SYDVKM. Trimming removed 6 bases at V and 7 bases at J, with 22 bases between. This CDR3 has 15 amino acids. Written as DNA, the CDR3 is TGTGCCAGCAGCCAAAGGTACCAGGAGGGACGGGAGCAGTACTTC. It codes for CASSQRYQEGREQYF. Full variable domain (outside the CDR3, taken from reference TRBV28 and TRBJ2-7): DVKVTQSSRYLVKRTGEKVFLECVQDMDHENMFWYRQDPGLGLRLIYFSYDVKMKEKGDIPEGYSVSREKKERFSLILESASTNQTSMYLCASSQRYQEGREQYFGPGTRLTVT.

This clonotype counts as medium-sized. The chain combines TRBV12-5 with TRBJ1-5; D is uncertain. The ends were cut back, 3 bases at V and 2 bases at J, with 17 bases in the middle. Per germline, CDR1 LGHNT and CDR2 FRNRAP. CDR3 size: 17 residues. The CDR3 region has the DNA TGTGCTAGTGGTTTCTTCTTGGAGCGACGTGGCAATCAGCCCCAGCATTTT. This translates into CASGFFLERRGNQPQHF.

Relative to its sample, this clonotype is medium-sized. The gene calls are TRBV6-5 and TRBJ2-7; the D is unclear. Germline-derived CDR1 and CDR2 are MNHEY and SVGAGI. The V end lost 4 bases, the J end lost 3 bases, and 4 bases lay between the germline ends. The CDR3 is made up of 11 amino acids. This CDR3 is CASSFNYEQYF. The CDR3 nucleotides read TGTGCCAGCAGTTTCAACTACGAGCAGTACTTC.

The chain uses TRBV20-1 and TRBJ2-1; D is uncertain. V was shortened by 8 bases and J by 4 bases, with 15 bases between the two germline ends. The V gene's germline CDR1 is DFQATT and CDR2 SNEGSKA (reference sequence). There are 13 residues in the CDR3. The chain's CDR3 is CSPGPSSYNEQFF. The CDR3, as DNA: TGCAGTCCCGGTCCTTCATCGTACAATGAGCAGTTCTTC.

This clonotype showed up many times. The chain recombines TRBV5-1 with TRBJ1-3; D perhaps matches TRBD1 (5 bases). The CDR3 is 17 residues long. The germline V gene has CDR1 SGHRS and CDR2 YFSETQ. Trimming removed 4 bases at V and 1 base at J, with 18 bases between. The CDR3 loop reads CASSTGTARGSGNTIYF. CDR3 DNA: TGCGCCAGCAGCACTGGGACCGCACGGGGGTCTGGAAACACCATATATTTT.

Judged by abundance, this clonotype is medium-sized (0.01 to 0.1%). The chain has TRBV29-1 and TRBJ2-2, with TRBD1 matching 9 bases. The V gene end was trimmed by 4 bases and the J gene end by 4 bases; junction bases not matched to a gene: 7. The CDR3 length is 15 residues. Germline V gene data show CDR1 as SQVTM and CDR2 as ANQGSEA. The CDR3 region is CSVARDRVGTGELFF. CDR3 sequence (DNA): TGCAGCGTTGCCCGGGACAGGGTTGGCACCGGGGAGCTGTTTTTT.

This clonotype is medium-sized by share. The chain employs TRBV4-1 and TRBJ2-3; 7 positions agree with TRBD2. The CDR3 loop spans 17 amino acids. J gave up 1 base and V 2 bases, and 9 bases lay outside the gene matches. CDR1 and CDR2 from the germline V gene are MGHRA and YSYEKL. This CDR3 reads CASSQWGGTGGTDTQYF. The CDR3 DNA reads TGCGCCAGCAGCCAATGGGGAGGGACGGGGGGCACAGATACGCAGTATTTT.

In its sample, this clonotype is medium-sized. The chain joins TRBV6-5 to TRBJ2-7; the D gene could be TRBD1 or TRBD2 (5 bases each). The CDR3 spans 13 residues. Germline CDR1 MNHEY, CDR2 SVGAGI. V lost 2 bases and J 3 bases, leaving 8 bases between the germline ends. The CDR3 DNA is TGTGCCAGCAGTTACGGGGGAAACTACGAGCAGTACTTC. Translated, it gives CASSYGGNYEQYF.

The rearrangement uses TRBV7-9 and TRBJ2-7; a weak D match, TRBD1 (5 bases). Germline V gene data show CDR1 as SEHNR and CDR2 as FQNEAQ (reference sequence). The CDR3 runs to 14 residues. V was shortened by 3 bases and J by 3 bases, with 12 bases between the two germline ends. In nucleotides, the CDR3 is TGTGCCAGCAGCTTTGGACCGGACAACTACGAGCAGTACTTC. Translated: CASSFGPDNYEQYF. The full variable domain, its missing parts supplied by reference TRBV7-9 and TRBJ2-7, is DTGVSQNPRHKITKRGQNVTFRCDPISEHNRLYWYRQTLGQGPEFLTYFQNEAQLEKSRLLSDRFSAERPKGSFSTLEIQRTEQGDSAMYLCASSFGPDNYEQYFGPGTRLTVT.

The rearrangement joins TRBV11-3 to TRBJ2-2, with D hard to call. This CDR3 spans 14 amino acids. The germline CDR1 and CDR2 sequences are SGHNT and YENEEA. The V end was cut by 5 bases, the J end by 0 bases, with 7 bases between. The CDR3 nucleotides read TGTGCCAGCAGCCCGACGGCGAACACCGGGGAGCTGTTTTTT. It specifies CASSPTANTGELFF.

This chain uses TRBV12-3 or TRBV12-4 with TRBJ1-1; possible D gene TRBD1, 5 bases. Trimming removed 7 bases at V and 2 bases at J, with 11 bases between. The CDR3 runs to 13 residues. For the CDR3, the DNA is TGTGCCAGCATCCAGGGAACAAACACTGAAGCTTTCTTT. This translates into CASIQGTNTEAFF.

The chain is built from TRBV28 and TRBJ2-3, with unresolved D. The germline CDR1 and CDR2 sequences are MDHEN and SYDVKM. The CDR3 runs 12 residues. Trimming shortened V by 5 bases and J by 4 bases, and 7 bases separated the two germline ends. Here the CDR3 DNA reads TGTGCCAGCAGTCAACTTTCAGATACGCAGTATTTT. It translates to CASSQLSDTQYF.

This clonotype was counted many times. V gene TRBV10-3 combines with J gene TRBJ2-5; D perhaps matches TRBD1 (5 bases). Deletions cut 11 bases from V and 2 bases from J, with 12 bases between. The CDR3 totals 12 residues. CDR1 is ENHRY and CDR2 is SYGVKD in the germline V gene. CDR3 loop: CASARDQETQYF. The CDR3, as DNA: TGTGCCTCCGCCAGGGATCAAGAGACCCAGTACTTC.

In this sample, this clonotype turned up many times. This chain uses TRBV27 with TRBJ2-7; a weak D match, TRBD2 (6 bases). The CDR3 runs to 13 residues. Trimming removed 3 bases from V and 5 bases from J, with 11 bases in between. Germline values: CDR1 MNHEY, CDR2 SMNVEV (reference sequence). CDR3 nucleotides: TGTGCCAGCAGTTTTGGGGGGAACCACGAGCAGTACTTC. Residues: CASSFGGNHEQYF.